The sequence of this TCR beta chain was determined in a study of blood T cell repertoires in COVID-19. Study-level information: Sources were T cells, B-cell-depleted T cells, or PBMCs; the material itself was cDNA or gDNA.

Libraries were prepared by immunoSEQ multiplex PCR; TCRdb keeps only in-frame clonotypes and omits some of them. The sample records fewer than 350,000 clones, around 90% being singletons. This CDR3 has 13 residues. Germline values: CDR1 LNHDA, CDR2 SQIVND (reference sequence). V was trimmed by 3 bases and J by 1 base, leaving 6 bases between them. The study recruited people aged roughly 18 to 100 years across approximately 23 US areas. Participant-reported clinical history was the basis for cohort assignment. The source is a woman between 40 and 50 years old with acute COVID-19. This chain links TRBV19 with TRBJ1-2; D ambiguous. The specimen sequenced was PBMCs or T cells enriched from blood (not recorded which). The CDR3 is CASSIASNYGYTF. As DNA, the CDR3 is TGTGCCAGTAGTATCGCCAGTAACTATGGCTACACCTTC.